These 30 T cell receptor beta chains came from one sample sequenced in a study of T-cell reconstitution after alpha-beta-depleted transplantation in children. The authors prepared the TCRbeta library with unique molecular identifiers. TCRdb re-derived calls from the PCR reads in MiXCR, one entry per CDR3 protein. The sample shows 300,000 or so distinct CDR3 sequences, 20% to 30% of them seen only once. The sequenced sample was PBMCs, mostly from graft donor cells, obtained 180 days after TCRalphabeta/CD19-depleted stem cell transplant. Receptors originate from a male patient younger than 18 who had a stem cell transplant for acute lymphoblastic leukemia, so the T cells may come from the graft donor.

This clonotype has a single count. V and J are TRBV20-1 and TRBJ2-1; possibly TRBD2 for D (5 bases). The ends were cut back, 4 bases at V and 0 bases at J, with 16 bases in the middle. CDR3 size: 16 residues. The germline gives CDR1 DFQATT, CDR2 SNEGSKA (reference sequence). The CDR3 loop reads CSANSHSGSSYNEQFF. The CDR3 nucleotides are TGCAGTGCTAACTCTCATTCGGGGAGCTCCTACAATGAGCAGTTCTTC.

This clonotype was seen a few times. The junction differs from germline at one of its ends, possibly a read error. DNA of the CDR3: TGTGCCAGCAGAGGGCTTGTTCCCTGCTTC. This gives the protein CASRGLVPCF. The chain couples TRBV2 to TRBJ2-1, with D hard to call. CDR3 size: 10 residues. The V gene's germline CDR1 is SNHLY and CDR2 FYNNEI.

In this sample, this clonotype turned up many times. The chain couples TRBV12-3 or TRBV12-4 to TRBJ2-5; maybe TRBD2 (5 bases). This CDR3 spans 14 amino acids. V was trimmed by 10 bases and J by 4 bases, leaving 19 bases between them. Written as DNA, the CDR3 is TGTGCCACCCCTCCGAATAGCGCGCTAGAGACCCAGTACTTC. Amino acid sequence: CATPPNSALETQYF.

A single count supports this clonotype. This chain joins TRBV7-9 and TRBJ1-6, with 9 bases aligning to TRBD1. Trimming cost V 1 base and J 13 bases; bases outside gene matches: 8. The CDR3 is made up of 15 amino acids. Germline assignment: CDR1 SEHNR and CDR2 FQNEAQ (reference sequence). The DNA of the CDR3 is TGTGCCAGCAGCTTAGTCGGGACAGGGTTTAATCCCCTCCACTTT. This sequence encodes CASSLVGTGFNPLHF.

This clonotype occurred many times. As DNA, the CDR3 is TGTGCCATCAGTGCAGAAGGGCAGGGGCCAAGCTCCTACAATGAGCAGTTCTTC. It is translated as CAISAEGQGPSSYNEQFF. The chain links TRBV10-3 to TRBJ2-1; possibly TRBD1 for D (6 bases). Trimming pared 4 bases from V and 0 bases from J, leaving 19 bases between. CDR1 and CDR2 (germline): ENHRY, SYGVKD. This CDR3 is built from 18 residues.

This clonotype was recorded a few times. V usage is TRBV6-7 and J usage is TRBJ2-7; possible D gene TRBD2, 6 bases. TRBV6-7 is treated as an ORF (open reading frame) with a function not yet certain. V lost 0 bases and J 3 bases, leaving 27 bases between the germline ends. This CDR3 spans 20 amino acids. CDR3 region: CASSYSSVRRERVGDYEQYF. CDR3 nucleotides: TGTGCCAGCAGTTACTCGTCGGTGCGGCGTGAGCGGGTGGGGGACTACGAGCAGTACTTC.

The chain combines TRBV11-2 with TRBJ1-1, with unresolved D. From germline, CDR1 is SGHAT and CDR2 FQNNGV. The CDR3 runs to 15 residues. Trimming took 2 bases from V and 3 from J, leaving 13 bases between them. CDR3 residues: CASSLSPVRYTEAFF. Here the CDR3 DNA reads TGTGCCAGCAGCTTATCGCCTGTCCGGTACACTGAAGCTTTCTTT.

The V gene is TRBV7-9, the J gene TRBJ2-7; D gene uncertain. Germline V gene data show CDR1 as SEHNR and CDR2 as FQNEAQ (reference sequence). The length of the CDR3 is 12 residues. The germline V and J ends were trimmed by 3 bases and 3 bases, with 6 bases remaining between them. Here the CDR3 reads CASSFTGYEQYF. DNA of the CDR3: TGTGCCAGCAGCTTTACGGGCTACGAGCAGTACTTC.

The genes are TRBV6-1 and TRBJ2-2; possibly TRBD1 for D (5 bases). The CDR3 runs to 13 residues. Trimming took off 6 bases at V and 7 bases at J, with 12 bases between the two ends. Per germline, CDR1 MNHNS and CDR2 SASEGT. The CDR3 sequence: CASRLRRGGELFF. The DNA for the CDR3 is TGTGCCAGCAGACTTCGAAGGGGCGGGGAGCTGTTTTTT.

The V call is TRBV20-1, the J call TRBJ2-1; no clear D gene. Germline V gene lookup returns CDR1 DFQATT and CDR2 SNEGSKA (reference sequence). CDR3 length: 14 residues. Trimming removed 5 bases from V and 4 bases from J, with 15 bases in between. CDR3: CSAFIPLTYNEQFF. The DNA for the CDR3 is TGCAGTGCTTTCATCCCTCTTACATACAATGAGCAGTTCTTC.

This clonotype was counted only a few times. The chain's CDR3 is CASTGTSGNYEQYF. In DNA, the CDR3 is TGCGCCAGCACTGGGACTAGCGGGAACTACGAGCAGTACTTC. The chain recombines TRBV10-2 with TRBJ2-7; 13 bases fit TRBD2. Trimming at V came to 7 bases and at J to 3 bases, leaving 3 bases not matched to a gene. The CDR3 is 14 residues long. From germline, CDR1 is WSHSY and CDR2 SAAADI.

The sample holds a few counts of this clonotype. The chain recombines TRBV25-1 with TRBJ2-3; 11 bases are a match to TRBD2. The junction had 3 bases not matched to a gene; V was cut back by 0 bases and J by 4 bases. The CDR3 runs to 16 residues. Germline assignment: CDR1 MGHDK and CDR2 SYGVNS. This CDR3 is CASSEYELAGADTQYF. The CDR3 coding sequence is TGTGCCAGCAGTGAATATGAACTAGCGGGAGCAGATACGCAGTATTTT.

The chain joins TRBV12-3 or TRBV12-4 to TRBJ2-1; possibly TRBD1 or TRBD2 for D (6 bases each). With 4 bases removed from V and 3 bases from J, the gap between germline ends came to 16 bases. The CDR3 consists of 16 residues. CDR3 DNA: TGTGCCAGCAGTTCCAGCATGGGGGGCTTCTACAATGAGCAGTTCTTC. The encoded protein is CASSSSMGGFYNEQFF.

This clonotype occurred a few times. This rearrangement joins TRBV7-9 to TRBJ1-3; 9 bases align to TRBD1. The CDR3 consists of 13 residues. Germline V gene lookup returns CDR1 SEHNR and CDR2 FQNEAQ (reference sequence). The trim removed 5 bases at V and 8 bases at J, leaving 4 bases unmatched. This chain's CDR3 is CASSRGQGDTIYF. DNA for the CDR3: TGTGCCAGCAGCAGGGGACAGGGAGACACCATATATTTT.

This clonotype turned up a few times. The chain combines TRBV5-1 with TRBJ2-3; perhaps TRBD2 as D (5 bases). Trimming removed 0 bases from V and 3 bases from J, with 11 bases in between. Germline V gives CDR1 SGHRS, CDR2 YFSETQ. The CDR3 length is 15 residues. This CDR3 reads CASSLVRGTTDTQYF. CDR3 DNA sequence: TGCGCCAGCAGCTTGGTCCGGGGTACGACAGATACGCAGTATTTT.

The V gene is TRBV9, the J gene TRBJ2-1; 11 nucleotides align to TRBD2. The CDR3 totals 16 residues. V trimming: 0 bases; J trimming: 8 bases; junction bases outside the gene matches: 7. Germline CDR1 reads SGDLS; CDR2 reads YYNGEE. CDR3 DNA: TGTGCCAGCAGCGTAGAGGGACTAGCGGTGGAGGATGAGCAGTTCTTC. Translation gives CASSVEGLAVEDEQFF.

Points on this clonotype: The junction and the germline gene differ at one end; a read error may be behind it. J is TRBJ2-1 and V is TRBV5-1; perhaps TRBD2 as D (7 bases). Germline values: CDR1 SGHRS, CDR2 YFSETQ. The CDR3 has 12 residues. CDR3 amino acids: CASSLGGGRVSF. CDR3 nucleotides: TGCGCCAGCAGCTTGGGGGGGGGCAGGGTCTCCTTC.

The J gene is TRBJ2-6, the V gene TRBV4-1; D not certain. Germline CDR1 reads MGHRA; CDR2 reads YSYEKL. The CDR3 spans 15 residues. V was pared by 1 base and J by 2 bases, with 6 bases between. The CDR3 nucleotides are TGCGCCAGCAGCCAAGGGCAGGCTGGGGCCAACGTCCTGACTTTC. This sequence encodes CASSQGQAGANVLTF.

This clonotype was seen only a few times. V is TRBV7-9 and J is TRBJ1-1; D might be TRBD1 (5 bases). CDR1 SEHNR and CDR2 FQNEAQ come from the germline V gene (reference sequence). Trimming shortened V by 8 bases and J by 7 bases, and 17 bases separated the two germline ends. The CDR3 length is 13 residues. CDR3 DNA: TGTGCCAGCGGGTCCGGGGGGGATGGTGAAGCTTTCTTT. The encoded protein is CASGSGGDGEAFF.

This clonotype was observed a few times. The chain uses TRBV27 and TRBJ2-3; the D gene is possibly TRBD2 (6 bases). V dropped 6 bases and J dropped 10 bases, with 17 bases sitting between them. Germline V gene data show CDR1 as MNHEY and CDR2 as SMNVEV (reference sequence). The CDR3 length is 13 residues. For the CDR3, the DNA is TGTGCCAGCAGATCCCTAGGGACTCGGGCGCAGTATTTT. Protein sequence: CASRSLGTRAQYF.

This clonotype was detected only a few times. This chain uses TRBV5-1 with TRBJ1-2, with 7 bases identical to TRBD1. V lost 2 bases to trimming and J lost 0 bases; unmatched junction nucleotides: 10. Germline V gene lookup returns CDR1 SGHRS and CDR2 YFSETQ. CDR3 length equals 17 residues. DNA for the CDR3: TGCGCCAGCAGCTTATCCGGGACAGTGTCCCCTAACTATGGCTACACCTTC. Its protein product is CASSLSGTVSPNYGYTF.

The rearrangement uses TRBV6-5 and TRBJ2-3, with no clear D. The CDR3 sequence is 15 residues long. V lost 1 base, J lost 0 bases, and 8 bases lay in between. Germline loops: CDR1 MNHEY, CDR2 SVGAGI. CDR3 nucleotide sequence: TGTGCCAGCAGTTACTTGGGTCAGAGCACAGATACGCAGTATTTT. Translating it yields CASSYLGQSTDTQYF.

The J gene is TRBJ2-5, the V gene TRBV5-5, with TRBD2 matching 15 bases. CDR3 length: 15 residues. V gave up 3 bases and J gave up 5 bases; unmatched junction bases: 2. The germline CDR1 and CDR2 sequences are SGHKS and YYEKEE (reference sequence). The CDR3 DNA reads as TGTGCCAGCAGCTCCGGGACTAGCGGGGGGGAGACCCAGTACTTC. As protein: CASSSGTSGGETQYF.

The chain uses TRBV28 and TRBJ1-4; D is unresolved. CDR1 MDHEN and CDR2 SYDVKM come from the germline V gene. CDR3 length equals 15 residues. V gave up 6 bases and J gave up 8 bases, with 19 bases separating them. Written as DNA, the CDR3 is TGTGCCAGCAGGCGCGGCCCAAGGATGAAAGAAAAACTGTTTTTT. This encodes CASRRGPRMKEKLFF.

This clonotype was picked up a small number of times. The chain carries TRBV4-1 and TRBJ1-2; D remains ambiguous. Per germline, CDR1 MGHRA and CDR2 YSYEKL. This CDR3 has 15 amino acids. The ends were cut back, 4 bases at V and 3 bases at J, with 15 bases in the middle. The CDR3 sequence: CASSPRQWDDYGYTF. The CDR3 bases are TGCGCCAGCAGCCCTAGACAATGGGATGACTATGGCTACACCTTC.

This clonotype was recorded a few times. The chain's CDR3 is CASSLWGGPGPTGELFF. In nucleotides, the CDR3 is TGCGCCAGCAGCTTGTGGGGCGGGCCAGGTCCCACCGGGGAGCTGTTTTTT. This rearrangement joins TRBV5-1 to TRBJ2-2; D is tentatively TRBD1 or TRBD2 (5 bases each). CDR3 length: 17 residues. With 1 base removed from V and 4 bases from J, the gap between germline ends came to 17 bases. Looked up from germline, CDR1 is SGHRS and CDR2 is YFSETQ.

The chain joins TRBV4-2 to TRBJ2-5; 9 bases map to TRBD2. Germline V gene lookup returns CDR1 LGHNA and CDR2 YNFKEQ. Trimming took 4 bases from V and 2 from J; bases not matched to a gene: 14. This CDR3 spans 18 amino acids. The CDR3 is CASSPSLVAGEFQETQYF. CDR3 nucleotides: TGTGCCAGCAGCCCCAGTCTGGTAGCGGGGGAATTTCAAGAGACCCAGTACTTC.

The CDR3 bases are TGTGCCAGCAGCCCACTGGCGGGAGTGGATTACAATGAGCAGTTCTTC. This codes for CASSPLAGVDYNEQFF. The V call is TRBV11-2, the J call TRBJ2-1; 7 bases are shared with TRBD2. Germline V gene data show CDR1 as SGHAT and CDR2 as FQNNGV. The CDR3 is 16 amino acids. Losses at the gene ends were 5 bases for V and 4 bases for J; bases not matched to a gene: 11.

The chain joins TRBV20-1 to TRBJ2-7, with D perhaps TRBD1 or TRBD2 (6 bases each). Germline CDR1 reads DFQATT; CDR2 reads SNEGSKA (reference sequence). Trimming took 2 bases from V and 2 from J, leaving 16 bases between them. The CDR3 extends over 15 amino acids. The CDR3 protein is CSARRFGGGTYEQYF. The DNA of the CDR3 is TGCAGTGCTAGAAGGTTCGGAGGGGGGACCTACGAGCAGTACTTC.

The chain carries TRBV5-8 and TRBJ1-1; D is ambiguous. V was cut by 4 bases and J by 5 bases, with 9 bases left in between. CDR3 length: 12 amino acids. CDR1 is SGHTS and CDR2 is YDEGEE in the germline V gene. CDR3 nucleotides: TGTGCCAGCAGCCCCCAGTGGACTGAAGCTTTCTTT. Its translation is CASSPQWTEAFF.